This T cell receptor beta chain comes out of a study of regulatory T cells in long-lasting Graves disease. The CDR3 covers 14 residues. V shed 8 bases and J 5 bases; nucleotides not matched to a gene: 13. From germline, CDR1 is DFQATT and CDR2 SNEGSKA (reference sequence). The study, taken as a whole, reports: The persistent group shared 2,500 to 3,000 public clonotypes, more than the approximately 930 shared by new patients. Few sampled subjects may have lowered accuracy.

Sequencing libraries for TCR beta were prepared with iRepertoire HTBI primers and Arm-PCR of CDR3 regions. TCRdb reanalysed the multiplex PCR reads using MiXCR and keeps one entry per CDR3 protein. Of hundreds of thousands of distinct CDR3 sequences listed, about a sixth are singletons. This clonotype was recorded a few times. Its antigen is unknown. Time point in this sample: newly diagnosed GD, antithyroid drugs for less than 3 months. PBMCs provided the RNA from which the TCR library was made. EDTA tubes received approximately 9.8 milliliters of drawn peripheral blood. The specimen was peripheral blood mononuclear cells (PBMCs), collected at new diagnosis, from a patient treated with antithyroid drugs. This sequence was found in a female donor with Graves disease. The chain combines TRBV20-1 with TRBJ2-3; 7 positions match TRBD2. For the CDR3, the DNA is TGCAGTACCCGGAGGGGAGGGCCTAAAGATACGCAGTATTTT. Residues: CSTRRGGPKDTQYF.